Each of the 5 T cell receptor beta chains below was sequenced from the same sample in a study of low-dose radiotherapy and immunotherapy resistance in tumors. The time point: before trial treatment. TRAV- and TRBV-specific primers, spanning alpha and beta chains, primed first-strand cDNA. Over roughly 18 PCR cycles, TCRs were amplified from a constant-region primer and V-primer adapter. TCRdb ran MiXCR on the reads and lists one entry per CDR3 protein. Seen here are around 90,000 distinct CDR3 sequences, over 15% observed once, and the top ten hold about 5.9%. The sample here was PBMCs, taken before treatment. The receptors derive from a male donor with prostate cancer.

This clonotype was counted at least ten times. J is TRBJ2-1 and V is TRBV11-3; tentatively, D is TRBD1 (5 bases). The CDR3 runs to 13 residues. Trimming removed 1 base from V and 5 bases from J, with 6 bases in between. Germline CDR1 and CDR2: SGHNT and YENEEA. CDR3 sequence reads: CASSLGQNNEQFF. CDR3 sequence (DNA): TGTGCCAGCAGCTTAGGACAGAACAATGAGCAGTTCTTC.

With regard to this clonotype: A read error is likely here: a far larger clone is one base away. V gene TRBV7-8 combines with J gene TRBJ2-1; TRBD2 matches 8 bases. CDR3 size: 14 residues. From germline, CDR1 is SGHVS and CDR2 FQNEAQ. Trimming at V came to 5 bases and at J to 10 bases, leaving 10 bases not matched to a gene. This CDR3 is CASSTASGPYEQFF. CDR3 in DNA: TGTGCCAGCAGCACGGCTAGCGGGCCCTACGAGCAGTTCTTC.

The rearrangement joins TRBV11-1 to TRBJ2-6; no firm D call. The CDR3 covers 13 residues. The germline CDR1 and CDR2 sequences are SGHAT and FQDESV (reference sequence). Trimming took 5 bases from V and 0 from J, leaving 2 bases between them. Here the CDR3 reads CASSVSGANVLTF. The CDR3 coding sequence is TGTGCCAGCAGCGTCTCTGGGGCCAACGTCCTGACTTTC.

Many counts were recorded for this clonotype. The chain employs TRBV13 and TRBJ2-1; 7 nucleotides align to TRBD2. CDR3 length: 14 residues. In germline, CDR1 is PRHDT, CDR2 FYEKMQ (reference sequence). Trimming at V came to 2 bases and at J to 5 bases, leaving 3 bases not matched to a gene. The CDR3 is CASSLRLADNEQFF. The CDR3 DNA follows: TGTGCCAGCAGCTTACGACTAGCCGACAATGAGCAGTTCTTC.

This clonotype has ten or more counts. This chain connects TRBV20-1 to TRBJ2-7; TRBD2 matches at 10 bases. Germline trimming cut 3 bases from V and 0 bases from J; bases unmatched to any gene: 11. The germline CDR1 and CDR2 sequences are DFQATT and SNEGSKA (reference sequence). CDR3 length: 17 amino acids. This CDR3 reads CSASRLAGAMGSYEQYF. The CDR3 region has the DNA TGCAGTGCTAGTCGTCTAGCGGGAGCAATGGGCTCCTACGAGCAGTACTTC.